The 25 T cell receptor beta chains presented below share a single source sample, sequenced in a study of post-analysis software for immune sequencing data (dated by TCRdb to 2014 to 2015). These receptors' targets are unknown. General conclusions and limits of the study: Patients showed significantly higher frequencies than controls for about 5 TRBV segments, among them TRBV5-6, TRBV5-1 and TRBV20-1.

The library was obtained by PCR. Sequencing took place on an Illumina HiSeq 2500. Unique molecular identifiers were incorporated into TCR beta cDNA libraries to reduce PCR and sequencing biases. Using fastp trimming at Q25 and MiXCR clonotype assembly, TCRdb reanalyzed the public sequencing data and kept in-frame beta chains. Identical CDR3 proteins give one entry, which carries the most common genes and DNA. This sample gives 650,000 to 850,000 distinct CDR3 sequences in total; 35% to 55% of them show up just once. 4.9% of the sample is held by the ten biggest clonotypes. The sample comprised blood. The receptors were gathered from a girl between 10 and 17 years old with multiple sclerosis.

The chain recombines TRBV7-2 with TRBJ2-4; 10 bases align to TRBD2. The J call could be wrong; TRBJ2-7 is a better fit for the DNA end. The germline V gene encodes CDR1 SGHTA and CDR2 FQGNSA. The CDR3 spans 15 residues. This CDR3 is CASSLPQREGYEQYF. CDR3 in DNA: TGTGCCAGCAGCTTACCACAGCGGGAGGGTTACGAGCAGTACTTC.

CDR3 nucleotide sequence: TGCAGTGCGGTTGGACTAGCGGCACAAATTGGGCAGTTCTTC. Protein product: CSAVGLAAQIGQFF. This chain uses TRBV20-1 with TRBJ2-1; TRBD2 agrees at 10 bases. CDR3 length: 14 residues. J lost 12 bases, V lost 6 bases, and 14 bases had no gene match. The V gene's germline CDR1 is DFQATT and CDR2 SNEGSKA (reference sequence).

The chain employs TRBV4-3 and TRBJ2-1, with 14 bases fitting TRBD2. CDR1 is LGHNA, CDR2 YSLEER, per germline. Losses at the gene ends were 3 bases for V and 7 bases for J; bases not matched to a gene: 8. This CDR3 is 17 amino acids long. The CDR3 DNA follows: TGCGCCAGCAGCCAGACTAGCGGGAGGGCCATCCCGAATGAGCAGTTCTTC. This translates into CASSQTSGRAIPNEQFF.

This chain uses TRBV6-1 with TRBJ1-6; D gene ambiguous. CDR1 is MNHNS and CDR2 is SASEGT in the germline V gene. The V gene lost 6 bases and the J gene lost 9 bases, with 15 bases spanning the gap. There are 14 residues in the CDR3. The CDR3 DNA reads as TGTGCCAGCAGAAGCAGTGATCAACTTTCACCCCTCCACTTT. Translating gives CASRSSDQLSPLHF.

This clonotype was found a few times. This chain links TRBV5-1 with TRBJ2-7, with D possibly called TRBD1 or TRBD2 (5 bases each). Germline CDR1 reads SGHRS; CDR2 reads YFSETQ. V dropped 3 bases and J dropped 2 bases, with 12 bases sitting between them. CDR3 length: 14 residues. The CDR3 DNA sequence: TGCGCCAGCAGCTGGGACCCGCTAACCTACGAGCAGTACTTC. Its translation is CASSWDPLTYEQYF.

This clonotype has more than one count but fewer than ten. CDR3 residues: CSVGVAGASYEQYF. CDR3 sequence (DNA): TGCAGCGTTGGGGTAGCGGGGGCCTCCTACGAGCAGTACTTC. The rearrangement uses TRBV29-1 and TRBJ2-7; 9 nucleotides agree with TRBD2. Trimming took 4 bases from V and 0 from J; bases not matched to a gene: 4. Germline loops: CDR1 SQVTM, CDR2 ANQGSEA. The CDR3 extends over 14 amino acids.

This clonotype has only a few counts. The chain joins TRBV7-2 to TRBJ2-1; 14 nucleotides agree with TRBD2. The V and J ends lost 5 bases and 6 bases, in that order; junction bases with no gene match: 6. CDR1 is SGHTA, CDR2 FQGNSA, per germline. The CDR3 has 16 amino acids. For the CDR3, the DNA is TGTGCCAGCAGCCACGAGGGGACTAGCGGGAGCAATGAGCAGTTCTTC. Translated, it gives CASSHEGTSGSNEQFF.

The rearrangement joins TRBV12-3 or TRBV12-4 to TRBJ2-5; 8 nucleotides align to TRBD2. This CDR3 has 16 residues. The V and J ends lost 5 bases and 0 bases, in that order; junction bases with no gene match: 8. Written as DNA, the CDR3 is TGTGCCAGCAGTCCTGGACTAGCCCGGTACCAAGAGACCCAGTACTTC. This translates into CASSPGLARYQETQYF.

This clonotype was picked up a small number of times. The J gene is TRBJ2-1, the V gene TRBV11-1, with a tentative D call TRBD2 (6 bases). Germline-derived CDR1 and CDR2 are SGHAT and FQDESV (reference sequence). This CDR3 is built from 12 residues. V lost 5 bases, J lost 5 bases, and 7 bases lay in between. The CDR3 DNA reads as TGTGCCAGCAGCCGGGGGAACAATGAGCAGTTCTTC. It translates to CASSRGNNEQFF.

The chain employs TRBV5-1 and TRBJ2-3, with 9 bases fitting TRBD1. V lost 4 bases and J lost 6; bases outside the gene matches: 6. Germline values: CDR1 SGHRS, CDR2 YFSETQ. The CDR3 contains 14 residues. CDR3 amino acids: CASSPGQGSDTQYF. Here the CDR3 DNA reads TGCGCCAGCAGCCCCGGACAGGGGTCTGATACGCAGTATTTT.

This clonotype has more than one count but fewer than ten. The V gene is TRBV5-1, the J gene TRBJ2-3; TRBD1 matches 11 bases. V shed 2 bases and J 6 bases; nucleotides not matched to a gene: 5. CDR1 is SGHRS and CDR2 is YFSETQ in the germline V gene. The CDR3 is made up of 15 amino acids. CDR3 sequence reads: CASSLRTGGWDTQYF. The CDR3 DNA sequence: TGCGCCAGCAGCTTAAGGACAGGGGGCTGGGATACGCAGTATTTT.

The V call is TRBV5-1, the J call TRBJ2-7; 13 nucleotides align to TRBD2. The CDR3 is 17 residues long. Trimming cost V 4 bases and J 3 bases; bases outside gene matches: 10. Looked up from germline, CDR1 is SGHRS and CDR2 is YFSETQ. CDR3 residues: CASSQGLAGSGNYEQYF. The CDR3 nucleotides read TGCGCCAGCAGCCAGGGACTAGCGGGAAGTGGGAACTACGAGCAGTACTTC.

The chain's CDR3 is CASSLSVRGEQYF. CDR3 nucleotide sequence: TGTGCCAGCAGCTTGTCCGTCCGGGGTGAGCAGTACTTC. The rearrangement joins TRBV5-6 to TRBJ2-7, with D tentatively TRBD2 (5 bases). Germline lookup yields CDR1 SGHDT and CDR2 YYEEEE. The CDR3 is 13 residues long. V was shortened by 1 base and J by 7 bases, with 12 bases between the two germline ends.

This chain links TRBV29-1 with TRBJ2-1, with no clear D. The V gene's germline CDR1 is SQVTM and CDR2 ANQGSEA. V shed 7 bases and J shed 7 bases, with 14 bases lying between them. The CDR3 runs to 12 residues. In DNA, the CDR3 is TGCAGCGCACTCCCCATTGGAAATGAGCAGTTCTTC. This gives the protein CSALPIGNEQFF.

The V gene is TRBV20-1, the J gene TRBJ1-2; the match to TRBD1 covers 8 bases. Trimming removed 5 bases from V and 7 bases from J; junction bases left unmatched: 9. CDR1 is DFQATT, CDR2 SNEGSKA, per germline (reference sequence). The CDR3 is 13 residues long. CDR3 in DNA: TGCAGTGCTCCGACAGGGGAATTACCTGGCTACACCTTC. As protein: CSAPTGELPGYTF.

The sample holds a few counts of this clonotype. The rearrangement joins TRBV7-2 to TRBJ1-6, with 9 bases that match TRBD1. CDR3 length equals 15 residues. Per germline, CDR1 SGHTA and CDR2 FQGNSA. Trimming removed 5 bases from V and 5 bases from J; junction bases left unmatched: 4. The CDR3 DNA is TGTGCCAGCAGCCGCGGGACAGGGAATAATTCACCCCTCCACTTT. Encoded protein: CASSRGTGNNSPLHF.

The chain carries TRBV6-1 and TRBJ2-1; 11 bases agree with TRBD2. After removal of 5 bases from V and 4 bases from J, the junction contained 7 bases not matched to a gene. Germline CDR1 MNHNS, CDR2 SASEGT. The CDR3 is 16 amino acids. This chain's CDR3 is CASSRTLAGVYNEQFF. In DNA form, the CDR3 reads TGTGCCAGCAGTCGGACACTAGCGGGGGTTTACAATGAGCAGTTCTTC.

J is TRBJ1-4 and V is TRBV27, with unresolved D. From germline, CDR1 is MNHEY and CDR2 SMNVEV (reference sequence). The CDR3 sequence is 13 residues long. V lost 7 bases and J lost 8, with 14 bases in between. The CDR3 protein is CASTAFSGEKLFF. CDR3 DNA sequence: TGTGCCAGCACAGCATTCTCGGGCGAAAAACTGTTTTTT.

Only a few counts were recorded for this clonotype. The chain is built from TRBV12-3 or TRBV12-4 and TRBJ1-2; the D gene is possibly TRBD1 (6 bases). The V end lost 6 bases, the J end lost 6 bases, and 14 bases lay between the germline ends. This CDR3 is built from 13 residues. The CDR3 loop reads CASSPAGGHGYTF. In DNA, the CDR3 is TGTGCCAGCAGCCCGGCCGGGGGGCATGGCTACACCTTC.

V is TRBV6-1 and J is TRBJ2-1, with a weak D call TRBD1 (5 bases). Germline CDR1 reads MNHNS; CDR2 reads SASEGT. The germline V and J ends were trimmed by 10 bases and 4 bases, with 11 bases remaining between them. CDR3 length: 12 residues. CDR3 coding DNA: TGTGCCACCGCGGACACTTACAATGAGCAGTTCTTC. This codes for CATADTYNEQFF.

This clonotype has more than one count but fewer than ten. V and J are TRBV5-1 and TRBJ1-1, with a possible D match to TRBD1 (5 bases). In germline, CDR1 is SGHRS, CDR2 YFSETQ. The CDR3 totals 14 residues. V was clipped by 1 base and J by 1 base, with 8 bases between them. The CDR3 DNA reads TGCGCCAGCAGCTTGACAGGTGCGAACACTGAAGCTTTCTTT. Its protein is CASSLTGANTEAFF.

The chain joins TRBV20-1 to TRBJ1-4; D unresolved. Trimming removed 0 bases from V and 5 bases from J, with 16 bases in between. The CDR3 contains 16 residues. Per germline, CDR1 DFQATT and CDR2 SNEGSKA (reference sequence). CDR3 loop: CSARDRAGLVNEKLFF. The CDR3 DNA reads as TGCAGTGCTAGAGATCGGGCAGGTCTTGTGAATGAAAAACTGTTTTTT.

This clonotype was detected only a few times. This may come from a read error, since a much larger clone is one base off. This sequence joins TRBV6-2 or TRBV6-3 and TRBJ2-3, with unresolved D. This CDR3 is 11 amino acids long. The germline V gene has CDR1 MNHEY and CDR2 SVGEGT. V was trimmed by 7 bases and J by 5 bases, leaving 7 bases between them. The CDR3 loop reads CASTPGDTQYF. The CDR3 nucleotides are TGTGCCAGCACCCCGGGAGATACGCAGTATTTT.

This clonotype appeared a single time. V and J are TRBV14 and TRBJ2-5; D is perhaps TRBD2 (6 bases). The germline V and J ends were trimmed by 5 bases and 4 bases, with 11 bases remaining between them. The CDR3 loop spans 13 amino acids. Germline V gene data show CDR1 as SGHDN and CDR2 as FVKESK. CDR3 in amino acids: CASSNSGSETQYF. CDR3 nucleotides: TGTGCCAGCAGCAATAGCGGATCAGAGACCCAGTACTTC.

The sample holds a few counts of this clonotype. The V gene is TRBV6-5, the J gene TRBJ2-3; the D gene is possibly TRBD2 (5 bases). The CDR3 totals 14 residues. The V end lost 8 bases, the J end lost 3 bases, and 15 bases lay between the germline ends. Germline V CDR1 and CDR2: MNHEY, SVGAGI. This CDR3 reads CASARGPLTDTQYF. DNA of the CDR3: TGTGCCAGCGCCCGAGGGCCGTTAACAGATACGCAGTATTTT.